This TCR beta chain appears in the sequencing data of a study of response to subunit inactivated influenza vaccine. TCRdb itself ran the RT-PCR reads through MiXCR, one entry per CDR3 protein. The sample contains hundreds of thousands of distinct CDR3 sequences, approximately 15% of which appear only once. Study-level points and caveats: Few new T cells, the authors suggested, are recruited by each seasonal influenza vaccination.

Remarks on this clonotype: No antigen is known for it.

The sample was PBMCs from blood, taken 14 to 15 days before vaccination. This clonotype was sampled from a man in his fifties who received an inactivated influenza vaccine.

The CDR3 coding sequence is TGTGCCATCAGTGAGTCGGGGACTCCCGTAGGTGAGCAGTTCTTC. Translating it yields CAISESGTPVGEQFF. The chain links TRBV10-3 to TRBJ2-1; possible D gene TRBD2, 6 bases. The V end was cut by 0 bases, the J end by 9 bases, with 15 bases between. CDR1 and CDR2 (germline): ENHRY, SYGVKD. The CDR3 is 15 amino acids.